Listed below are T cell receptor beta chains from one sample, sequenced in a study of T cells in Graves' hyperthyroidism and ophthalmopathy. TCRdb passed the multiplex PCR reads through MiXCR, listing each CDR3 protein once. There are 540,000 or so distinct CDR3 sequences in the sample; 46% occur only once, and roughly 19% lies in the top ten. The material sequenced was peripheral blood or thyroid tissue (not recorded which). The receptors here all came from an adult woman with Graves' disease, either hyperthyroidism or ophthalmopathy (not recorded which). Both conserved end residues are part of each CDR3. The D gene is left open where the match is weak. Size is stated for part of the rows, as once, few or many counts, or as a class when the clone is expanded.

v_call,d_call,clone_size,j_call,cdr3_aa,cdr3_nt
TRBV29-1,TRBD2,many,TRBJ2-7,CSVRAGGPYEQYF,TGCAGCGTGCGAGCGGGAGGGCCTTACGAGCAGTACTTC
TRBV11-2,.,many,TRBJ2-7,CASSFPLTRDRNSYEQYF,TGTGCCAGCAGCTTCCCACTGACCCGGGACCGAAACTCCTACGAGCAGTACTTC
TRBV5-1,TRBD2,.,TRBJ2-1,CASSRTSGSGGEQFF,TGCGCCAGCAGCAGGACTAGCGGGAGTGGGGGTGAGCAGTTCTTC
TRBV5-1,.,.,TRBJ1-2,CAGSLDPGHPLNYGYTF,TGCGCCGGCAGCTTGGATCCGGGACATCCTTTAAACTATGGCTACACCTTC
TRBV29-1,TRBD1,.,TRBJ2-5,CSVEDRFETGTGGRETQYF,TGCAGCGTTGAAGATCGGTTCGAAACCGGGACAGGGGGCAGGGAGACCCAGTACTTC
TRBV29-1,.,.,TRBJ2-2,CSLLLDGSGGELFF,TGCAGCTTACTGTTGGACGGGAGTGGCGGGGAGCTGTTTTTT
TRBV2,.,.,TRBJ1-3,CASRLDSPGNTIYF,TGTGCCAGCAGGCTCGATTCCCCAGGAAACACCATATATTTT
TRBV10-3,.,.,TRBJ2-7,CAIKARSSYEQYF,TGTGCCATTAAAGCAAGGAGCTCCTACGAGCAGTACTTC
TRBV12-5,TRBD1,many,TRBJ1-1,CASGGQGTEAFF,TGTGCTAGTGGGGGACAGGGGACTGAAGCTTTCTTT
TRBV6-5,.,.,TRBJ1-1,CASSYGGDTEAFF,TGTGCCAGCAGTTACGGTGGGGACACTGAAGCTTTCTTT
TRBV20-1,.,many,TRBJ1-1,CSARDIENTEAFF,TGCAGTGCTAGAGATATAGAGAACACTGAAGCTTTCTTT
TRBV10-3,.,.,TRBJ1-1,CATTGIGTEAFF,TGTGCCACCACAGGGATTGGAACTGAAGCTTTCTTT
TRBV3-1,.,many,TRBJ2-6,CASSQAGGANVLTF,TGTGCCAGCAGCCAAGCCGGAGGGGCCAACGTCCTGACTTTC
TRBV5-1,.,.,TRBJ1-5,CASSPRWGAQETQHF,TGCGCCAGCAGCCCCAGATGGGGGGCTCAGGAGACCCAGCATTTT
TRBV7-2,.,.,TRBJ1-1,CASSWKKNTEAFF,TGTGCCAGCAGCTGGAAGAAGAACACTGAAGCTTTCTTT
TRBV19,.,.,TRBJ2-2,CASSIDPTPNTGELFF,TGTGCCAGTAGTATAGATCCAACACCGAACACCGGGGAGCTGTTTTTT
TRBV30,TRBD1,few,TRBJ1-2,CAWSVGQGRTDGYTF,TGTGCCTGGAGTGTGGGACAGGGAAGGACAGACGGCTACACCTTC
TRBV14,.,once,TRBJ2-3,CASAIDTQYF,TGTGCCAGCGCGATAGATACGCAGTATTTT
TRBV4-1,TRBD1,many,TRBJ1-5,CASSTGQGALSNQPQHF,TGCGCCAGCAGCACCGGACAGGGGGCCCTTAGCAATCAGCCCCAGCATTTT
TRBV20-1,.,many,TRBJ1-6,CSASYTPTPDRNSPLHF,TGCAGTGCTTCTTATACCCCCACACCCGACCGGAATTCACCCCTCCACTTT
TRBV11-2,.,.,TRBJ2-2,CASSLDSPIPSSGELFF,TGTGCCAGCAGCCTAGATTCTCCCATCCCCTCGAGCGGGGAGCTGTTTTTT
TRBV15,.,.,TRBJ1-1,CATSRVRMKGSTTEAFF,TGTGCCACCAGCAGAGTTAGGATGAAGGGGTCAACTACTGAAGCTTTCTTT
TRBV20-1,TRBD1,.,TRBJ1-5,CRGTGTGSNQPQHF,TGCAGGGGGACTGGGACAGGGAGCAATCAGCCCCAGCATTTT
TRBV28,.,many,TRBJ2-7,CASSLDEQYF,TGTGCCAGCAGCCTGGACGAGCAGTACTTC
TRBV7-9,.,many,TRBJ1-2,CASSLGGLYGYTF,TGTGCCAGCAGCTTAGGGGGACTCTATGGCTACACCTTC
TRBV2,.,.,TRBJ2-5,CASSYRDSSNQPQYF,TGTGCCAGCAGTTACAGGGACTCTAGCAATCAGCCCCAGTACTTC
TRBV7-9,TRBD2,few,TRBJ2-5,CASSLGGRGETQYF,TGTGCCAGCAGCTTAGGCGGGAGAGGGGAGACCCAGTACTTC
TRBV6-5,.,.,TRBJ2-2,CASSYGGLFF,TGTGCCAGCAGTTACGGGGGGCTGTTTTTT
TRBV27,.,few,TRBJ1-3,CASRAPGSGNTIYF,TGTGCCAGCAGGGCCCCGGGCTCTGGAAACACCATATATTTT
TRBV2,.,once,TRBJ2-6,CASKIGLTF,TGTGCCAGCAAAATCGGCCTGACTTTC
TRBV4-2,.,many,TRBJ2-7,CASRPSLASTEGYEQYF,TGTGCCAGCAGACCAAGCCTTGCTTCGACAGAGGGGTACGAGCAGTACTTC
TRBV20-1,.,.,TRBJ1-2,CSGRDGRTDGYTF,TGCAGTGGTAGAGATGGGCGGACCGATGGCTACACCTTC
TRBV10-3,.,many,TRBJ1-5,CAISEGLQVSNQPQHF,TGTGCCATCAGTGAAGGGTTACAGGTTAGCAATCAGCCCCAGCATTTT
TRBV12-3/TRBV12-4,TRBD1,many,TRBJ1-5,CASSYWDSPSGQPQHF,TGTGCCAGCAGTTATTGGGACAGCCCTTCGGGTCAGCCCCAGCATTTT
TRBV29-1,TRBD1,.,TRBJ2-5,CSAYRDRKSETQYF,TGCAGCGCTTACCGGGACAGGAAGTCCGAGACCCAGTACTTC
TRBV7-9,.,few,TRBJ2-6,CASSTGAGANVLTF,TGTGCCAGCAGTACGGGAGCTGGGGCCAACGTCCTGACTTTC
TRBV6-5,.,many,TRBJ1-5,CASSTGWYQPQHF,TGTGCCAGCAGTACCGGATGGTATCAGCCCCAGCATTTT
TRBV25-1,.,.,TRBJ1-4,CASSRLQGFNEKLFF,TGTGCCAGCAGTCGCCTACAGGGTTTTAATGAAAAACTGTTTTTT
TRBV5-1,.,.,TRBJ2-3,CASSLVGSTSDTQYF,TGCGCCAGCAGCTTGGTCGGGTCGACCTCCGATACGCAGTATTTT
TRBV5-4,TRBD2,.,TRBJ2-5,CASTRGVRETQYF,TGTGCCAGCACCCGGGGGGTTCGAGAGACCCAGTACTTC
TRBV9,TRBD2,.,TRBJ2-5,CASSVAGAGGPQETQYF,TGTGCCAGCAGCGTAGCTGGAGCGGGAGGGCCGCAGGAGACCCAGTACTTC
TRBV29-1,.,many,TRBJ2-7,CSVGGPGAYEQYF,TGCAGCGTTGGTGGGCCTGGGGCTTACGAGCAGTACTTC
TRBV28,.,.,TRBJ2-7,CASKSYRTPTYEQYF,TGTGCCAGCAAATCGTACCGGACGCCAACCTACGAGCAGTACTTC
TRBV11-2,.,.,TRBJ1-2,CASSLRQGWYGYTF,TGTGCCAGCAGCTTAAGGCAGGGGTGGTATGGCTACACCTTC